These 9 T cell receptor beta chains came from one sample sequenced in a study of T cells after yellow fever vaccination. Via MiXCR, TCRdb re-called the 5' RACE reads, giving one row per CDR3 protein. This sample yields 80,000 to 100,000 distinct CDR3 sequences, of which roughly 5.8% are seen a single time; roughly two fifths belongs to the top ten. The sample consisted of CD8+ T cells sorted from PBMCs, taken 10 days after the yellow fever booster vaccination. Receptors originate from a man aged 18-30 years who received the YFV17D yellow fever vaccine.

This chain joins TRBV7-6 and TRBJ2-1; 9 positions match TRBD2. Germline V gene sequence: CDR1 SGHVS, CDR2 FNYEAQ. This CDR3 region has 15 residues. J lost 6 bases, V lost 4 bases, and 7 bases had no gene match. CDR3 DNA sequence: TGTGCCAGCAGCTCGCTAGCGGGGCCGGGCAATGAGCAGTTCTTC. It specifies CASSSLAGPGNEQFF.

The DNA of the CDR3 is TGCGCCAGCAGGGTCAGGAAATATAGCAATCAGCCCCAGCATTTT. Translated, it gives CASRVRKYSNQPQHF. The chain has TRBV10-1 and TRBJ1-5; D uncertain. This CDR3 has 15 residues. The germline V gene encodes CDR1 WNHNN and CDR2 SYGVQD (reference sequence). Deletions cut 6 bases from V and 0 bases from J, with 12 bases between.

This clonotype was observed many times. The V call is TRBV4-2, the J call TRBJ2-5, with 11 bases identical to TRBD2. In germline, CDR1 is LGHNA, CDR2 YNFKEQ. The CDR3 runs to 15 residues. Trimming removed 4 bases from V and 5 bases from J; junction bases left unmatched: 6. The CDR3 nucleotides are TGTGCCAGCAGCCCGTTAGCGGGGGGGAAGGAGACCCAGTACTTC. Translated: CASSPLAGGKETQYF.

The chain has TRBV12-3 or TRBV12-4 and TRBJ2-5; D is uncertain. The length of the CDR3 is 14 residues. The V end was cut by 1 base, the J end by 1 base, with 7 bases between. CDR3 sequence: CASSLDSPQETQYF. CDR3 nucleotide sequence: TGTGCCAGCAGTTTAGACAGTCCCCAAGAGACCCAGTACTTC.

This clonotype was observed a handful of times. The chain is built from TRBV5-5 and TRBJ2-2; D is perhaps TRBD2 (7 bases). CDR1 is SGHKS and CDR2 is YYEKEE in the germline V gene (reference sequence). The V end was cut by 3 bases, the J end by 4 bases, with 16 bases between. The CDR3 sequence is 16 residues long. CDR3 coding DNA: TGTGCCAGCAGCTCCTCCTGGGGGGGCGTCACCGGGGAGCTGTTTTTT. Amino acids: CASSSSWGGVTGELFF.

This clonotype showed up just a few times. The chain joins TRBV3-1 to TRBJ2-1; 8 nucleotides align to TRBD1. This CDR3 has 19 amino acids. CDR1 and CDR2 (germline): LGHDT, YNNKEL (reference sequence). Trimming cost V 4 bases and J 4 bases; bases outside gene matches: 18. The CDR3 protein is CASSLSNVDRGLRYNEQFF. The DNA for the CDR3 is TGTGCCAGCAGCCTTTCCAATGTTGACAGGGGTTTGAGATACAATGAGCAGTTCTTC.

This clonotype was observed a handful of times. J is TRBJ1-5 and V is TRBV7-9; 9 bases are shared with TRBD1. The CDR3 has 15 amino acids. Germline V gene sequence: CDR1 SEHNR, CDR2 FQNEAQ (reference sequence). V was clipped by 4 bases and J by 2 bases; unmatched bases: 3. As DNA, the CDR3 is TGTGCCAGCAGCTGGGGACAGGGCGGCAATCAGCCCCAGCATTTT. Its translation: CASSWGQGGNQPQHF. The full variable domain, rest sourced from reference TRBV7-9 and TRBJ1-5, is DTGVSQNPRHKITKRGQNVTFRCDPISEHNRLYWYRQTLGQGPEFLTYFQNEAQLEKSRLLSDRFSAERPKGSFSTLEIQRTEQGDSAMYLCASSWGQGGNQPQHFGDGTRLSIL.

The sample holds a few counts of this clonotype. J is TRBJ2-2 and V is TRBV5-5, with 12 bases aligning to TRBD2. CDR1 and CDR2 (germline): SGHKS, YYEKEE (reference sequence). CDR3 length: 18 amino acids. V was pared by 1 base and J by 5 bases, with 9 bases of the junction left unmatched. The DNA of the CDR3 is TGTGCCAGCAGCTTGCCTAGCGGGGGGGCCAGAAATACCGGGGAGCTGTTTTTT. As protein: CASSLPSGGARNTGELFF.

At least ten counts were recorded for this clonotype. V and J are TRBV27 and TRBJ2-7; no reliable D call. Germline CDR1 and CDR2: MNHEY and SMNVEV (reference sequence). Trimming stripped 4 bases from V and 5 bases from J, with 6 bases between. The CDR3 sequence is 11 residues long. CDR3 residues: CASSYGHEQYF. CDR3 DNA sequence: TGTGCCAGCAGTTATGGCCACGAGCAGTACTTC.